Sequencing of this T cell receptor (beta chain) was carried out in a study of CD8 T cells in ankylosing spondylitis. Molecular-barcoded quantitative 5'-RACE produced these TCR beta libraries. Each CDR3 protein gets one entry after TCRdb re-called the 5' RACE reads with MiXCR. The table lists hundreds of thousands of distinct CDR3 sequences, approximately 8% of them singletons. The CDR3 runs 14 residues. With 2 bases removed from V and 8 bases from J, the gap between germline ends came to 16 bases. CDR1 is DFQATT, CDR2 SNEGSKA, per germline (reference sequence). This clonotype has a handful of counts. The sequencing input was blood, either unsorted or a sorted T cell fraction (not recorded which). This sequence joins TRBV20-1 and TRBJ2-1, with D perhaps TRBD2 (6 bases). This clonotype originated in a female donor with ankylosing spondylitis or in good health (not recorded which). CDR3 DNA: TGCAGTGCTAGACCCCCGGGGGTAGCAGATGAGCAGTTCTTC. Protein product: CSARPPGVADEQFF.